Shown below are 14 T cell receptor beta chains from a single sample sequenced in a study of T-cell reconstitution after alpha-beta-depleted transplantation in children. Unique molecular identifiers were used in preparing the TCRbeta library. A single record per CDR3 protein comes from TCRdb applying MiXCR to the PCR reads. The table lists a few hundred thousand distinct CDR3 sequences, 25% to 30% of them singletons. The specimen comprised PBMCs, sampled before TCRalphabeta/CD19-depleted stem cell transplant. The receptors stem from a boy under two years old with Wiskott-Aldrich syndrome, due to receive a stem cell transplant.

The chain uses TRBV11-2 and TRBJ2-1; no clear D gene. V gave up 1 base and J gave up 6 bases, with 7 bases separating them. Germline CDR1 SGHAT, CDR2 FQNNGV. This CDR3 has 13 residues. The CDR3 spells CASSLGIGNEQFF. CDR3 DNA: TGTGCCAGCAGCTTAGGTATCGGCAATGAGCAGTTCTTC.

This clonotype was detected a few times. The chain links TRBV24-1 to TRBJ2-2; 12 positions agree with TRBD2. Germline CDR1 and CDR2: KGHDR and SFDVKD. The CDR3 loop spans 15 amino acids. The V gene end was trimmed by 8 bases and the J gene end by 6 bases; junction bases not matched to a gene: 6. CDR3 sequence (DNA): TGTGCCACCACTTCGGGACTAGCGGGCGCCGGGGAGCTGTTTTTT. It encodes CATTSGLAGAGELFF.

This clonotype was counted only a few times. The chain links TRBV7-2 to TRBJ1-3; D is unclear. This CDR3 region has 16 residues. The V gene lost 0 bases and the J gene lost 1 base, with 10 bases spanning the gap. Per the germline V gene, CDR1 is SGHTA and CDR2 is FQGNSA. The CDR3 DNA reads as TGTGCCAGCAGCTTAGCCCAGCACCGATCTGGAAACACCATATATTTT. Protein product: CASSLAQHRSGNTIYF.

This rearrangement joins TRBV30 to TRBJ2-1; the match to TRBD1 covers 8 bases. Looked up from germline, CDR1 is GTSNPN and CDR2 is SVGIG (reference sequence). Germline trimming cut 2 bases from V and 2 bases from J; bases unmatched to any gene: 2. This CDR3 is built from 14 residues. The DNA for the CDR3 is TGTGCCTGGAGTACGGACAGGGCCTACAATGAGCAGTTCTTC. It codes for CAWSTDRAYNEQFF.

The CDR3 spells CASSYSTSLASHEQYF. CDR3 sequence (DNA): TGTGCCAGCAGTTACTCGACGAGTCTGGCTTCCCACGAGCAGTACTTC. This chain joins TRBV6-5 and TRBJ2-7, with no clear D. Trimming stripped 0 bases from V and 5 bases from J, with 17 bases between. This CDR3 has 16 amino acids. Germline V gene lookup returns CDR1 MNHEY and CDR2 SVGAGI.

The chain combines TRBV10-2 with TRBJ2-1; 9 nucleotides agree with TRBD2. V dropped 8 bases and J dropped 5; count of bases not matched to a gene: 7. The CDR3 is 14 residues long. Germline CDR1 reads WSHSY; CDR2 reads SAAADI. The CDR3 is CASVRTSADNEQFF. In DNA form, the CDR3 reads TGCGCCAGCGTACGGACTAGCGCAGACAATGAGCAGTTCTTC.

This clonotype has only a few counts. The chain joins TRBV7-2 to TRBJ1-5; 7 bases line up with TRBD1. Germline V gene data show CDR1 as SGHTA and CDR2 as FQGNSA. CDR3 size: 15 residues. J was trimmed by 2 bases and V by 5 bases; bases with no gene match: 6. The CDR3 protein is CASSTQGVGNQPQHF. The CDR3 nucleotides read TGTGCCAGCAGCACCCAGGGGGTAGGCAATCAGCCCCAGCATTTT.

This chain joins TRBV12-3 or TRBV12-4 and TRBJ2-3, with TRBD2 matching 16 bases. V shed 5 bases and J 3 bases; nucleotides not matched to a gene: 14. CDR3 length: 20 residues. CDR3 coding DNA: TGTGCCAGCAGTCTCCCCCCGGGACTAGCGGGAGGGCCGTCGACAGATACGCAGTATTTT. This encodes CASSLPPGLAGGPSTDTQYF.

The rearrangement uses TRBV5-1 and TRBJ2-2, with unresolved D. Germline CDR1 reads SGHRS; CDR2 reads YFSETQ. Trimming removed 0 bases from V and 7 bases from J, with 10 bases in between. The CDR3 is 14 amino acids. DNA of the CDR3: TGCGCCAGCAGCTTGGGACCTAGGGTCGGGGAGCTGTTTTTT. This translates into CASSLGPRVGELFF.

This sequence joins TRBV5-8 and TRBJ1-5; D is perhaps TRBD1 (5 bases). Germline V gene data show CDR1 as SGHTS and CDR2 as YDEGEE. This CDR3 region has 15 residues. Trimming left V 4 bases short and J 1 base short, with 12 bases between. The CDR3 loop reads CASSGGTASNQPQHF. The CDR3 DNA sequence: TGTGCCAGCAGCGGGGGGACCGCGAGCAATCAGCCCCAGCATTTT. Based on the CDR3 plus reference TRBV5-8 and TRBJ1-5, the full variable domain is EAGVTQSPTHLIKTRGQQATLRCSPISGHTSVYWYQQALGLGLQFLLWYDEGEERNRGNFPPRFSGRQFPNYSSELNVNALELEDSALYLCASSGGTASNQPQHFGDGTRLSIL.

V usage is TRBV5-1 and J usage is TRBJ1-2; TRBD1 matches 7 bases. This CDR3 has 13 amino acids. With 3 bases clipped from V and 6 bases from J, the junction kept 5 bases outside the gene matches. Germline CDR1 and CDR2: SGHRS and YFSETQ. In nucleotides, the CDR3 is TGCGCCAGCAGCTGGGGGACAGTCGATGGCTACACCTTC. Protein product: CASSWGTVDGYTF.

This clonotype occurred a few times. V is TRBV3-1 and J is TRBJ1-1; D may be TRBD1 (5 bases). The V gene lost 3 bases and the J gene lost 6 bases, with 8 bases spanning the gap. CDR3 size: 12 residues. Germline V gene lookup returns CDR1 LGHDT and CDR2 YNNKEL (reference sequence). CDR3 protein: CASSHRVSEAFF. The CDR3 DNA sequence: TGTGCCAGCAGCCACAGGGTGTCTGAAGCTTTCTTT.

The genes are TRBV24-1 and TRBJ2-5; a weak D match, TRBD1 (6 bases). V was trimmed by 6 bases and J by 5 bases, leaving 12 bases between them. This CDR3 spans 13 amino acids. CDR1 KGHDR and CDR2 SFDVKD come from the germline V gene. CDR3 DNA sequence: TGTGCCACCAGTTTACAGGGCCGCGAGACCCAGTACTTC. Translating it yields CATSLQGRETQYF.

The V call is TRBV7-9, the J call TRBJ2-1; D is possibly TRBD1 (6 bases). V lost 4 bases, J lost 8 bases, and 12 bases lay in between. The CDR3 has 13 amino acids. Germline values: CDR1 SEHNR, CDR2 FQNEAQ (reference sequence). CDR3 sequence: CASSSQGLDEQFF. CDR3 DNA: TGTGCCAGCAGCTCACAGGGATTGGATGAGCAGTTCTTC.